One T cell receptor beta chain is described in this entry. What it binds is unknown. Trimming cost V 6 bases and J 5 bases, with 11 bases left between them. The CDR3 covers 13 residues. The sample originates from a study of post-analysis software for immune sequencing data. About the research overall: Patients had relapsing-remitting, secondary progressive or progressive-relapsing multiple sclerosis; some lacked subtype. Study observations and caveats: Pronounced co-clustering by F measure was evident among identically batched samples. Patients with multiple sclerosis recorded significantly lower normalized Chao1 diversity than controls, the study found. Patients carried five TRBV segments more frequently than controls did, and TRBV5-6, TRBV5-1 and TRBV20-1 were among them.

Unique molecular identifiers featured in each of the TCR beta cDNA libraries. There were roughly 1 to 11 million T cells, and roughly 0.5 million cDNA molecules came from them. Each CDR3 protein is one row after TCRdb ran MiXCR on the PCR reads. The repertoire holds hundreds of thousands of distinct CDR3 sequences, with roughly 45% as singletons. The J gene is TRBJ2-1, the V gene TRBV12-3 or TRBV12-4, with D maybe TRBD2 (5 bases). This receptor was identified in a girl between 10 and 17 years old with multiple sclerosis. The sample was blood. The CDR3 spells CASSVGLHNEQFF. The CDR3, as DNA: TGTGCCAGCAGCGTCGGACTTCACAATGAGCAGTTCTTC.